These T cell receptor beta chains were read from a single sample in a study of CD8+ T cells in alopecia areata. This table comes from immunoSEQ multiplex PCR, and its TCRdb copy is limited to in-frame clones, with some not included. The sample lists approximately 180,000 clones, 40% to 65% occurring once. The sequenced sample was CD8+ T cells sorted from blood, obtained at week 24, from a patient treated with tofacitinib. These receptors originate from a human donor with alopecia areata. The CDR3 runs from the conserved cysteine through the conserved F or W. The D gene is left open where the match is weak. Part of the rows lack a size; the others show once, few, many or a class for expanded clones.

d_call	clone_size	v_call	j_call	cdr3_aa	cdr3_nt
NA	NA	TRBV30	TRBJ2-5	CAWSVVGGLETQYF	TGTGCCTGGAGTGTGGTAGGAGGGTTGGAGACCCAGTACTTC
TRBD1	few	TRBV5-6	TRBJ1-5	CASSPNRGEPQHF	TGTGCCAGCAGCCCAAACAGGGGGGAGCCCCAGCATTTT
TRBD2	NA	TRBV5-1	TRBJ2-4	CASSPGGNIQYF	TGCGCCAGCAGCCCGGGGGGAAACATTCAGTACTTC
NA	NA	TRBV5-1	TRBJ2-3	CASSLRGPSTDTQYF	TGCGCCAGCAGCTTACGGGGACCTAGCACAGATACGCAGTATTTT
NA	few	TRBV19	TRBJ1-1	CASKDSLNTEAFF	TGTGCCAGTAAGGATAGTCTGAACACTGAAGCTTTCTTT
NA	NA	TRBV25-1	TRBJ2-7	CASRPLGDSYEQYF	TGTGCCAGCCGACCCTTGGGGGATTCCTACGAGCAGTACTTC
NA	few	TRBV29-1	TRBJ1-1	CSAPMNTEAFF	TGCAGCGCCCCCATGAACACTGAAGCTTTCTTT
NA	few	TRBV29-1	TRBJ2-2	CSVVGIGAYTGELFF	TGCAGCGTTGTGGGGATAGGGGCCTACACCGGGGAGCTGTTTTTT
NA	NA	TRBV27	TRBJ1-5	CASSLSAYSNQPQHF	TGTGCCAGCAGTTTATCCGCATATAGCAATCAGCCCCAGCATTTT
TRBD1	NA	TRBV30	TRBJ1-1	CAGRGDRVTEAFF	TGTGCCGGAAGGGGAGACAGGGTCACTGAAGCTTTCTTT
TRBD2	NA	TRBV6-5	TRBJ2-3	CASSPGLAADSQYF	TGTGCCAGCAGTCCGGGACTAGCGGCTGATTCGCAGTATTTT
NA	NA	TRBV7-2	TRBJ1-1	CASSRGLNTEAFF	TGTGCCAGCAGCCGCGGGTTGAACACTGAAGCTTTCTTT
NA	NA	TRBV4-1	TRBJ2-1	CASSQEGVDYNEQFF	TGCGCCAGCAGCCAAGAGGGGGTTGACTACAATGAGCAGTTCTTC
TRBD2	many	TRBV6-4	TRBJ2-3	CASSPGGEADTQYF	TGTGCCAGCAGTCCCGGGGGGGAAGCAGATACGCAGTATTTT
TRBD1	few	TRBV7-2	TRBJ2-7	CASSLARGRAADEQYF	TGTGCCAGCAGCTTAGCGAGGGGGCGTGCGGCGGACGAGCAGTACTTC
NA	NA	TRBV7-3	TRBJ1-1	CASSLDRTRNAEAFF	TGTGCCAGCAGCTTAGATCGGACACGGAACGCCGAAGCTTTCTTT
NA	NA	TRBV5-1	TRBJ2-7	CASSVTAGGLEQYF	TGCGCCAGCAGCGTAACAGCCGGGGGTCTCGAGCAGTACTTC
NA	NA	TRBV11-1	TRBJ1-1	CASSLGRTTEAFF	TGTGCCAGCAGCTTAGGGCGGACCACTGAAGCTTTCTTT
TRBD1	NA	TRBV2	TRBJ1-2	CASSESQGLANYGYTF	TGTGCCAGCAGTGAATCACAGGGGTTAGCTAACTATGGCTACACCTTC
NA	NA	TRBV7-9	TRBJ1-6	CASSLDRNSPLHF	TGTGCCAGCAGCCTCGACAGAAATTCACCCCTCCACTTT
NA	NA	TRBV2	TRBJ1-1	CASSPRLGKIELGLAFF	TGTGCCAGCAGTCCTCGACTCGGAAAGATAGAATTAGGGTTAGCTTTCTTT
NA	NA	TRBV29-1	TRBJ2-1	CSVEDRDQGSSYNEQFF	TGCAGCGTTGAAGATCGGGACCAGGGCAGCTCCTACAATGAGCAGTTCTTC
NA	NA	TRBV10-3	TRBJ2-1	CAISESTQPPRNEQFF	TGTGCCATCAGTGAGTCGACCCAACCTCCTAGGAATGAGCAGTTCTTC
NA	NA	TRBV30	TRBJ2-3	CAWSVDYTDTQYF	TGTGCCTGGAGTGTGGACTACACAGATACGCAGTATTTT
NA	NA	TRBV29-1	TRBJ2-7	CSGISESYEQYF	TGCAGCGGAATTAGCGAGTCCTACGAGCAGTACTTC
NA	NA	TRBV27	TRBJ1-5	CASSFGGGQPQHF	TGTGCCAGCAGTTTCGGGGGGGGTCAGCCCCAGCATTTT
NA	NA	TRBV4-3	TRBJ2-3	CASSHRINSVGSTDTQYF	TGCGCCAGCAGCCACCGGATAAATAGTGTTGGCAGCACAGATACGCAGTATTTT
TRBD2	NA	TRBV12-5	TRBJ2-2	CASGLVVSGGVAGELFF	TGTGCTAGTGGTTTGGTGGTTAGCGGGGGTGTCGCCGGGGAGCTGTTTTTT
NA	NA	TRBV13	TRBJ2-7	CASSTRGGSSYEQYF	TGTGCCAGCAGTACCAGGGGGGGTAGCTCCTACGAGCAGTACTTC
NA	NA	TRBV5-1	TRBJ2-7	CASSARQANYEQYF	TGCGCCAGCAGCGCTCGACAGGCAAACTACGAGCAGTACTTC
TRBD2	NA	TRBV7-2	TRBJ2-1	CASSLSAGGLNEQFF	TGTGCCAGCAGCTTGTCGGCGGGGGGGCTTAATGAGCAGTTCTTC
TRBD1	NA	TRBV9	TRBJ2-7	CASSGQGYEQYF	TGTGCCAGCAGCGGACAGGGCTACGAGCAGTACTTC
TRBD1	NA	TRBV7-9	TRBJ1-1	CASSFPSRDRGEAEAFF	TGTGCCAGCAGCTTCCCCTCCCGCGACAGGGGAGAGGCTGAAGCTTTCTTT
NA	few	TRBV5-6	TRBJ2-7	CASSHSGFNEQYF	TGTGCCAGCAGCCATTCAGGGTTCAACGAGCAGTACTTC
NA	NA	TRBV11-1	TRBJ2-3	CASSQRGSTDTQYF	TGTGCCAGCAGCCAAAGGGGTAGCACAGATACGCAGTATTTT
NA	many	TRBV10-3	TRBJ1-6	CAISESGSSYNSPLHF	TGTGCCATCAGTGAGTCGGGAAGCTCCTATAATTCACCCCTCCACTTT
NA	NA	TRBV5-6	TRBJ2-3	CASSLDTESTDTQYF	TGTGCCAGCAGCTTGGATACCGAGAGCACAGATACGCAGTATTTT
NA	NA	TRBV4-3	TRBJ1-4	CASSPELGGTNEKLFF	TGCGCCAGCAGCCCAGAGTTGGGAGGAACTAATGAAAAACTGTTTTTT
NA	NA	TRBV30	TRBJ1-5	CAWSDGNQPQHF	TGTGCCTGGTCTGACGGTAATCAGCCCCAGCATTTT
TRBD1	NA	TRBV27	TRBJ2-2	CASSTRDRSMNTGELFF	TGTGCCAGCAGTACCCGGGACAGGTCTATGAACACCGGGGAGCTGTTTTTT